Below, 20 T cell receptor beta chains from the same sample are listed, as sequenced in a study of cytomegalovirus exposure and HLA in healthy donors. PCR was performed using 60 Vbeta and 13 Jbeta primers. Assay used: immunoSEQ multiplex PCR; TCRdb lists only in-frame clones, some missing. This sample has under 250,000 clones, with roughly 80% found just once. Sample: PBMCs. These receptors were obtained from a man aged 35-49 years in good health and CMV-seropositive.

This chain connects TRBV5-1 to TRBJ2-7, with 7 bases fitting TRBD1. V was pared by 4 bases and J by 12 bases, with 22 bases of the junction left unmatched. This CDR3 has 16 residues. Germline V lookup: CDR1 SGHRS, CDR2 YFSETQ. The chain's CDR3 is CASSRGHDRDTWRRYF. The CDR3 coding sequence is TGCGCCAGCAGCCGTGGGCACGACAGGGACACCTGGAGAAGGTACTTC.

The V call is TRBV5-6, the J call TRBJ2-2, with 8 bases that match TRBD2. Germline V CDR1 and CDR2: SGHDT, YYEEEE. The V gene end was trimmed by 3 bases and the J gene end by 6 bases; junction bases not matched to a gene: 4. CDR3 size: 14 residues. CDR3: CASSSGLEAGELFF. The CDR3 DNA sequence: TGTGCCAGCAGCTCGGGACTAGAAGCCGGGGAGCTGTTTTTT.

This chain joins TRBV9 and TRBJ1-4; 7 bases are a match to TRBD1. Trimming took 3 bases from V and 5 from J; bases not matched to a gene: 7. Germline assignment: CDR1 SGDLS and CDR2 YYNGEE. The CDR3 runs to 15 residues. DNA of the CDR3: TGTGCCAGCAGCGCAGAGGGACAGAGAAATGAAAAACTGTTTTTT. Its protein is CASSAEGQRNEKLFF.

The CDR3 reads CASSSQGEGANVLTF. The CDR3 DNA is TGTGCCAGCAGCTCCCAGGGGGAAGGGGCCAACGTCCTGACTTTC. The chain carries TRBV11-3 and TRBJ2-6, with 7 bases that match TRBD1. V trimming: 4 bases; J trimming: 4 bases; junction bases outside the gene matches: 4. The CDR3 contains 15 residues. Germline CDR1 and CDR2: SGHNT and YENEEA.

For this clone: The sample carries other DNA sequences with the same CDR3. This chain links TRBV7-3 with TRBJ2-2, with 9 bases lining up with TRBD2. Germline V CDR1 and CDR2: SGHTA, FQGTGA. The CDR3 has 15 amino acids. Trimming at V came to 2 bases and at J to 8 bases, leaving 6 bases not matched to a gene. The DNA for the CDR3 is TGTGCCAGCAGCTTAGCGGGAGGGCCGGTGGGGGAGCTGTTTTTT. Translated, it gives CASSLAGGPVGELFF.

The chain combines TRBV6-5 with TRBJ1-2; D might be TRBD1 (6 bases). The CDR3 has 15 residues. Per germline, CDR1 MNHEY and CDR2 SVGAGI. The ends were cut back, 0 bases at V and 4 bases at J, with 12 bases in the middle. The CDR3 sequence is CASSYSGGAGYGYTF. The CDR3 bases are TGTGCCAGCAGTTACTCGGGGGGGGCGGGCTATGGCTACACCTTC.

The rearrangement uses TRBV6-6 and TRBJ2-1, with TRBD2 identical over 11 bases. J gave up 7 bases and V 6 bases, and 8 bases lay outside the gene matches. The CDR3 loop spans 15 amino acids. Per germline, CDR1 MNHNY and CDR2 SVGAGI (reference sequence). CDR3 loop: CASSFSGRAQNEQFF. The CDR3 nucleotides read TGTGCCAGCAGCTTTAGCGGGAGGGCCCAAAATGAGCAGTTCTTC.

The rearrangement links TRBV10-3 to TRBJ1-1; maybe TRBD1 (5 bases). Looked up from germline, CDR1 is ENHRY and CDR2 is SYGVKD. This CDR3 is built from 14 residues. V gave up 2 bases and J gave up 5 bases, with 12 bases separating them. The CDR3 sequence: CAISEQGGGTEAFF. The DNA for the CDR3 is TGTGCCATCAGTGAGCAGGGCGGGGGGACTGAAGCTTTCTTT.

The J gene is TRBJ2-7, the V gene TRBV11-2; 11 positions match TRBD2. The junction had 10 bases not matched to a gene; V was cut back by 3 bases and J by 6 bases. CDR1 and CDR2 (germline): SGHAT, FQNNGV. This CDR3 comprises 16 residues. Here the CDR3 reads CASSFEVASGRLEQYF. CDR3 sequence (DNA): TGTGCCAGCAGCTTTGAGGTGGCTAGCGGGAGGCTCGAGCAGTACTTC.

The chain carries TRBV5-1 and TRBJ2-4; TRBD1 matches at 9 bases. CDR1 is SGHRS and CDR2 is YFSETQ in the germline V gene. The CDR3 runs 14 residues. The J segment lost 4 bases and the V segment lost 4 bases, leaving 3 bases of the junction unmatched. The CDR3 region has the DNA TGCGCCAGCAGCACCGACAGGGGGAAAAACATTCAGTACTTC. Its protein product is CASSTDRGKNIQYF.

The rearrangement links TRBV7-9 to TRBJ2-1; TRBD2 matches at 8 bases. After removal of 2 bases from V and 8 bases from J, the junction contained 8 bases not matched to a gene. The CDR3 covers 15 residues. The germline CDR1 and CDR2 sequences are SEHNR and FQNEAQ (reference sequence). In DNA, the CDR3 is TGTGCCAGCAGCTTATTGAGGACTAGCATCGATGAGCAGTTCTTC. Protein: CASSLLRTSIDEQFF.

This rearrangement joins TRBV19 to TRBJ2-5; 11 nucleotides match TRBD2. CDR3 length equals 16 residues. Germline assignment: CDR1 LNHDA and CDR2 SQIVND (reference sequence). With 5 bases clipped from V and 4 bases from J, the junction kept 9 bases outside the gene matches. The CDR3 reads CASSPGVLAGVETQYF. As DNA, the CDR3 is TGTGCCAGTAGTCCCGGAGTACTAGCGGGAGTAGAGACCCAGTACTTC.

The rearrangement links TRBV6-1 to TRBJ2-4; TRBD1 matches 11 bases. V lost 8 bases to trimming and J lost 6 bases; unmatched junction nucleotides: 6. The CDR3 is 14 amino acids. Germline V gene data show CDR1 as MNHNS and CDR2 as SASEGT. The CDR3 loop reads CASHWTGGPNIQYF. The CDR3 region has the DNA TGTGCCAGCCACTGGACAGGGGGCCCAAACATTCAGTACTTC.

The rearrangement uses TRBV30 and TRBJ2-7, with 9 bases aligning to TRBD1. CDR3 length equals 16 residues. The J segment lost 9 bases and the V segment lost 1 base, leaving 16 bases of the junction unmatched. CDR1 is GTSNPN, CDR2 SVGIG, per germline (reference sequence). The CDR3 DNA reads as TGTGCCTGGAGTGCCCCGGGGGACAGGGTTTTGATGCGGCAGTACGTC. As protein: CAWSAPGDRVLMRQYV.

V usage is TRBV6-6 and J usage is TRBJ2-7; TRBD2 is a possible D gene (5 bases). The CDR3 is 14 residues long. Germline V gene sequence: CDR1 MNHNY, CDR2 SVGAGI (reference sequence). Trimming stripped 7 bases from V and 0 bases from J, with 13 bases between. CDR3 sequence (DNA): TGTGCCAGCACCCGGGATTCCAGCTCCTACGAGCAGTACTTC. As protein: CASTRDSSSYEQYF.

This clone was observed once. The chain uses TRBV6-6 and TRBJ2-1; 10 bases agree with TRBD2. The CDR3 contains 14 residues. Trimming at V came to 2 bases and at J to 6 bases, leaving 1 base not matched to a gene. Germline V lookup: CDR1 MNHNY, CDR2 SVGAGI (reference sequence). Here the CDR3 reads CASSYRTSGNEQFF. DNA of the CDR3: TGTGCCAGCAGTTACCGGACTAGCGGCAATGAGCAGTTCTTC.

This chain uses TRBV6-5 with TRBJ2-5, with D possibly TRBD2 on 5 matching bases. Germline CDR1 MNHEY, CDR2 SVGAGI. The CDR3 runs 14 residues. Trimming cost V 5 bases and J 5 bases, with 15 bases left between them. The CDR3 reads CASSPVVPGETQYF. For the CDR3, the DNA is TGTGCCAGCAGTCCCGTGGTGCCGGGGGAGACCCAGTACTTC.

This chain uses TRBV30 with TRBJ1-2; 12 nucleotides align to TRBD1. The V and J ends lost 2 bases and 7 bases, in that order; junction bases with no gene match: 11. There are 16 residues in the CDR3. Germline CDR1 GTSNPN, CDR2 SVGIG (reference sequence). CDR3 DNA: TGTGCCTGGAGTCAAAACCTGGGACAGGGGGCTTCTGGCTACACCTTC. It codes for CAWSQNLGQGASGYTF.

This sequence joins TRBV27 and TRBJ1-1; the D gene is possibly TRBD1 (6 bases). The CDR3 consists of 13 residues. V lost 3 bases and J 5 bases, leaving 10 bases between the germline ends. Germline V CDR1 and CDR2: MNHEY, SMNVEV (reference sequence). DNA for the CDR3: TGTGCCAGCAGTTTCCGAAGGGGGACTGAAGCTTTCTTT. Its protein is CASSFRRGTEAFF.

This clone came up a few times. CDR3 nucleotide sequence: TGTGCCTGGCTAGGAGGGCCGATCACCGGGGAGCTGTTTTTT. Protein: CAWLGGPITGELFF. The J gene is TRBJ2-2, the V gene TRBV30, with D tentatively TRBD2 (6 bases). Trimming stripped 5 bases from V and 4 bases from J, with 14 bases between. CDR1 and CDR2 from the germline V gene are GTSNPN and SVGIG (reference sequence). This CDR3 region has 14 residues.